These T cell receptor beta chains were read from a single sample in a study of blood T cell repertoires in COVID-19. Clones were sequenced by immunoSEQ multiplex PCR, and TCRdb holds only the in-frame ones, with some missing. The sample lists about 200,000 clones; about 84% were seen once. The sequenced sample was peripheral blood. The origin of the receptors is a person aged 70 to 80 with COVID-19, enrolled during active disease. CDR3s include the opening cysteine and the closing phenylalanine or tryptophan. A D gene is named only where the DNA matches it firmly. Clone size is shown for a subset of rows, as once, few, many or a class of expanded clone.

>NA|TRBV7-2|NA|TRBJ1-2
TGTGCCAGCAGCTCCAACTTCTATGGCTACACCTTC
CASSSNFYGYTF
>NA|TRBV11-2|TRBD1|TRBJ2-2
TGTGCCAGCAGCTTAGTTACAGGGGTGGACGCCGGGGAGCTGTTTTTT
CASSLVTGVDAGELFF
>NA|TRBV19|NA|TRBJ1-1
TGTGCCAGATCAGGGGAAACCGAAGCTTTCTTT
CARSGETEAFF
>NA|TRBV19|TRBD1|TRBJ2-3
TGTGCCAGTAGTAGACCGGGACAGGGTAGAGATACGCAGTATTTT
CASSRPGQGRDTQYF
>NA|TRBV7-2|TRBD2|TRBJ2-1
TGTGCCAGCAGACCCCGGCGGGGGGGCCTCAATGAGCAGTTCTTC
CASRPRRGGLNEQFF
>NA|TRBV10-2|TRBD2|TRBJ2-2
TGCGCCAGCAGTTATGCAGCGGGGGGGGGCACCGGGGAGCTGTTTTTT
CASSYAAGGGTGELFF
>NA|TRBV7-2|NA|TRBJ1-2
TGTGCCAGCAGCCCCAGCCACAGGGACGGCTATGGCTACACCTTC
CASSPSHRDGYGYTF
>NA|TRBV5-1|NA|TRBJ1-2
TGCGCCAGCAGCCCTGGCGGAGCACATAATGGCTACACCTTC
CASSPGGAHNGYTF
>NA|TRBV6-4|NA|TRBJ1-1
TGTGCCAGCAGGGACACTCCGAACACTGAAGCTTTCTTT
CASRDTPNTEAFF
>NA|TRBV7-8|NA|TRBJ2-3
TGTGCCAGCAGCTTAGGGTGGCTAGCGTTAGATACGCAGTATTTT
CASSLGWLALDTQYF
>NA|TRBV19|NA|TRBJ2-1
TGTGCCAGTAGTATGGGGACGGGAGTCGACTACAATGAGCAGTTCTTC
CASSMGTGVDYNEQFF
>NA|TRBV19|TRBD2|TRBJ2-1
TGTGCCAGTAGTTCCTTGGGGCCAGCGGGAAAAAATGAGCAGTTCTTC
CASSSLGPAGKNEQFF
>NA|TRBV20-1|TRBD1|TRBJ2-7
TGCAGTGCAGCCGGGACAGAAGAGCAGTACTTC
CSAAGTEEQYF
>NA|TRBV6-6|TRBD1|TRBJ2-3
TGTGCCAGCAGTCAAAGGACAGGGGGCTTGAGCACAGATACGCAGTATTTT
CASSQRTGGLSTDTQYF
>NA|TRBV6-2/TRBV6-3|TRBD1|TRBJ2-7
TGTGCCAGCAGTTCCCGACGGGACAGAGGGGAGCAGTACTTC
CASSSRRDRGEQYF
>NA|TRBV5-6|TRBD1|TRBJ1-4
TGTGCCAGCAGCTTCGGGACAGGGGATGGAAAACTGTTTTTT
CASSFGTGDGKLFF
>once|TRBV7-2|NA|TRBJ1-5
TGTGCCAGCAGCTTATTCGGGGACGGAGGGCAGCCCCAGCATTTT
CASSLFGDGGQPQHF
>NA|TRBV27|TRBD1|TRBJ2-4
TGTGCCAGCAGGACAGGGGCCACAAACATTCAGTACTTC
CASRTGATNIQYF
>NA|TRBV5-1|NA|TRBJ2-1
TGCGCCAGCAGCTTGCTGGGGCTAGGGGAGGACAATGAGCAGTTCTTC
CASSLLGLGEDNEQFF
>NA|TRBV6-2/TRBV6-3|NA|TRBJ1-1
TGTGCCAGCAGCCCCTATTTTGCGGAGTCGCCTCCAAACACTGAAGCTTTCTTT
CASSPYFAESPPNTEAFF
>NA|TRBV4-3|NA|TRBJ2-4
TGCGCCAGCAGCCCCATGCTGGGGGGAGTCGGAAACATTCAGTACTTC
CASSPMLGGVGNIQYF
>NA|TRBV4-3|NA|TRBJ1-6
TGCGCCAGCAGCCGAACAGGGTGGAGTTCACCCCTCCACTTT
CASSRTGWSSPLHF
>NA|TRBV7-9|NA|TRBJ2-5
TGTGCCAGCAGCTTAAGCACAGACCAAGAGACCCAGTACTTC
CASSLSTDQETQYF
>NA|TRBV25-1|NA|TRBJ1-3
TGTGCCAGCAGTGATTTAACAGGTTCGGGAAACACCATATATTTT
CASSDLTGSGNTIYF
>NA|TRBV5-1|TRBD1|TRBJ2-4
TGCGCCAGCAGCTCGGACAGGGGAGGCATTCAGTACTTC
CASSSDRGGIQYF
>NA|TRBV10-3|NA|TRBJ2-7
TGTGCCAAGGTGACTTACGAGCAGTACTTC
CAKVTYEQYF